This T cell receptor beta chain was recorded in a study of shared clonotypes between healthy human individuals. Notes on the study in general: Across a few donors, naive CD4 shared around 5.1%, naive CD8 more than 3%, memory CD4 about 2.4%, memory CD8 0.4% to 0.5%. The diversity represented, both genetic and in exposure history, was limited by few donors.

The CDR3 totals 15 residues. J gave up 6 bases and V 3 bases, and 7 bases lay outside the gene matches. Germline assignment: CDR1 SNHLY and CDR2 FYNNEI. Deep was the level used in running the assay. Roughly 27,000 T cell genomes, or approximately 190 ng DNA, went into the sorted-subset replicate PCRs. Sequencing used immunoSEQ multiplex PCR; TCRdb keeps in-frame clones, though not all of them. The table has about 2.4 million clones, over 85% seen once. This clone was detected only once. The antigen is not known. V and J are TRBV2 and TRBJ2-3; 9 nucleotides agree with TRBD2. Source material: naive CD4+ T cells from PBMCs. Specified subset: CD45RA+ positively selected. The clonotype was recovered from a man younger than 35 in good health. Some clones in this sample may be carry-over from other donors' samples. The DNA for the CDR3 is TGTGCCAGCAGTGAGGTGGCGGCGGGAGGGGATACGCAGTATTTT. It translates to CASSEVAAGGDTQYF.